This is a list of T cell receptor beta chains from one sample in a study of technical replicates of blood from a few donors. Profiled with immunoSEQ multiplex PCR; TCRdb holds only in-frame clones, not every one. The profile covers about 100,000 clones, with more than 90% appearing a single time and roughly 0.22% taken by the ten largest. The sequencing input was T cells isolated from PBMCs. The source of these receptors is a human donor in good health. CDR3s include the opening cysteine and the closing phenylalanine or tryptophan. Fields, in order: D gene, J gene, clone size, V gene, CDR3 protein, CDR3 DNA. A D gene is named only where the DNA matches it firmly. Clone sizes are given selectively: once, few, many, or a class where the clone is expanded.

d_call: NA; j_call: TRBJ2-7; clone_size: few; v_call: TRBV5-6; cdr3_aa: CASSLGLEQYF; cdr3_nt: TGTGCCAGCAGCTTGGGTCTCGAGCAGTACTTC
d_call: NA; j_call: TRBJ1-1; clone_size: NA; v_call: TRBV19; cdr3_aa: CASSIAMNTEAFF; cdr3_nt: TGTGCCAGTAGTATAGCCATGAACACTGAAGCTTTCTTT
d_call: NA; j_call: TRBJ1-3; clone_size: NA; v_call: TRBV5-4; cdr3_aa: CASSSNINSGNTIYF; cdr3_nt: TGTGCCAGCAGCTCCAACATAAACTCTGGAAACACCATATATTTT
d_call: TRBD1; j_call: TRBJ2-1; clone_size: NA; v_call: TRBV7-9; cdr3_aa: CASSLRTGGYNEQFF; cdr3_nt: TGTGCCAGCAGCTTACGGACAGGGGGCTACAATGAGCAGTTCTTC
d_call: NA; j_call: TRBJ2-1; clone_size: NA; v_call: TRBV9; cdr3_aa: CASSVGLSRGNEQFF; cdr3_nt: TGTGCCAGCAGCGTCGGTCTAAGCCGGGGCAATGAGCAGTTCTTC
d_call: NA; j_call: TRBJ2-3; clone_size: NA; v_call: TRBV2; cdr3_aa: CASSAPLDADTQYF; cdr3_nt: TGTGCCAGCAGTGCTCCCCTAGACGCAGATACGCAGTATTTT
d_call: NA; j_call: TRBJ2-1; clone_size: NA; v_call: TRBV5-1; cdr3_aa: CASSLAGERYNEQFF; cdr3_nt: TGCGCCAGCAGCTTGGCAGGGGAGCGGTACAATGAGCAGTTCTTC
d_call: NA; j_call: TRBJ1-1; clone_size: NA; v_call: TRBV25-1; cdr3_aa: CASSDSTEAFF; cdr3_nt: TGTGCCAGCAGCGACAGTACTGAAGCTTTCTTT
d_call: NA; j_call: TRBJ2-7; clone_size: NA; v_call: TRBV6-1; cdr3_aa: CASSEEKHRDEQYF; cdr3_nt: TGTGCCAGCAGTGAAGAAAAACACAGGGACGAGCAGTACTTC
d_call: NA; j_call: TRBJ2-2; clone_size: NA; v_call: TRBV5-4; cdr3_aa: CASSRQGKGTGELFF; cdr3_nt: TGTGCCAGCAGCCGCCAGGGGAAGGGAACCGGGGAGCTGTTTTTT
d_call: TRBD2; j_call: TRBJ2-4; clone_size: NA; v_call: TRBV19; cdr3_aa: CASSLAGGLLAKNIQYF; cdr3_nt: TGTGCCAGTAGCCTAGCGGGAGGGTTACTAGCCAAAAACATTCAGTACTTC
d_call: NA; j_call: TRBJ1-1; clone_size: NA; v_call: TRBV29-1; cdr3_aa: CSVYYRLVRNTEAFF; cdr3_nt: TGCAGCGTTTATTACCGGTTGGTACGGAACACTGAAGCTTTCTTT
d_call: TRBD2; j_call: TRBJ2-7; clone_size: NA; v_call: TRBV27; cdr3_aa: CASSLSGRNDEQYF; cdr3_nt: TGTGCCAGCAGCCTTAGCGGGAGAAACGACGAGCAGTACTTC
d_call: NA; j_call: TRBJ1-3; clone_size: NA; v_call: TRBV5-1; cdr3_aa: CASSLDSPGNTIYF; cdr3_nt: TGCGCCAGCAGCTTGGACAGCCCTGGAAACACCATATATTTT
d_call: NA; j_call: TRBJ1-1; clone_size: NA; v_call: TRBV19; cdr3_aa: CASSTSGTQDSPEAFF; cdr3_nt: TGTGCCAGTAGTACATCCGGGACACAAGATTCCCCTGAAGCTTTCTTT
d_call: TRBD1; j_call: TRBJ1-3; clone_size: NA; v_call: TRBV5-1; cdr3_aa: CASSTGQGGTIYF; cdr3_nt: TGCGCCAGCAGCACTGGACAGGGGGGCACCATATATTTT
d_call: TRBD1; j_call: TRBJ1-2; clone_size: NA; v_call: TRBV11-2; cdr3_aa: CASSRISGGLMDGYTF; cdr3_nt: TGTGCCAGCAGCCGAATATCAGGGGGCTTGATGGATGGCTACACCTTC
d_call: NA; j_call: TRBJ2-2; clone_size: once; v_call: TRBV5-1; cdr3_aa: CASSLNGREDTGELFF; cdr3_nt: TGCGCCAGCAGCTTGAATGGCAGGGAAGACACCGGGGAGCTGTTTTTT
d_call: TRBD2; j_call: TRBJ2-7; clone_size: NA; v_call: TRBV7-8; cdr3_aa: CASSLSSGRTYEQYF; cdr3_nt: TGTGCCAGCAGCTTATCTAGCGGGAGGACCTACGAGCAGTACTTC
d_call: TRBD2; j_call: TRBJ2-7; clone_size: NA; v_call: TRBV6-1; cdr3_aa: CASSALGAGAYEQYF; cdr3_nt: TGTGCCAGCAGTGCGCTGGGAGCGGGAGCTTACGAGCAGTACTTC
d_call: NA; j_call: TRBJ2-5; clone_size: NA; v_call: TRBV2; cdr3_aa: CASSGKPGHSGETQYF; cdr3_nt: TGTGCCAGCAGTGGTAAACCGGGACACTCTGGGGAGACCCAGTACTTC
d_call: NA; j_call: TRBJ1-5; clone_size: NA; v_call: TRBV5-6; cdr3_aa: CASSLVSGGDGNQPQHF; cdr3_nt: TGTGCCAGCAGCTTGGTGTCCGGGGGGGATGGCAATCAGCCCCAGCATTTT
d_call: TRBD2; j_call: TRBJ2-7; clone_size: NA; v_call: TRBV4-1; cdr3_aa: CASSQGRSGKRGSEQYF; cdr3_nt: TGCGCCAGCAGCCAAGGTAGATCGGGGAAGCGGGGCTCCGAGCAGTACTTC
d_call: TRBD2; j_call: TRBJ2-7; clone_size: NA; v_call: TRBV15; cdr3_aa: CATSSDRGGEDEQYF; cdr3_nt: TGTGCCACCAGCAGTGATCGCGGGGGGGAGGACGAGCAGTACTTC
d_call: TRBD2; j_call: TRBJ2-7; clone_size: NA; v_call: TRBV5-6; cdr3_aa: CASSLGYGGGAAGEQYF; cdr3_nt: TGTGCCAGCAGCTTGGGCTATGGCGGGGGGGCAGCGGGTGAGCAGTACTTC
d_call: NA; j_call: TRBJ2-1; clone_size: NA; v_call: TRBV9; cdr3_aa: CASSVGEWVVNEQFF; cdr3_nt: TGTGCCAGCAGCGTAGGGGAGTGGGTTGTCAATGAGCAGTTCTTC
d_call: TRBD1; j_call: TRBJ1-5; clone_size: NA; v_call: TRBV28; cdr3_aa: CASSSVDRDNQPQHF; cdr3_nt: TGTGCCAGCAGCTCTGTGGACAGGGATAATCAGCCCCAGCATTTT
d_call: NA; j_call: TRBJ2-2; clone_size: NA; v_call: TRBV2; cdr3_aa: CASSPDSTGELFF; cdr3_nt: TGTGCCAGCAGTCCAGACAGCACCGGGGAGCTGTTTTTT
d_call: NA; j_call: TRBJ2-3; clone_size: NA; v_call: TRBV21-1; cdr3_aa: CASSKDGTGRGGRTDTQYF; cdr3_nt: TGTGCCAGCAGCAAAGATGGGACAGGGAGAGGGGGGCGCACAGATACGCAGTATTTT
d_call: TRBD2; j_call: TRBJ2-1; clone_size: NA; v_call: TRBV7-2; cdr3_aa: CASSWGGTSGSNEQFF; cdr3_nt: TGTGCCAGCAGCTGGGGGGGGACTAGCGGGAGCAATGAGCAGTTCTTC
d_call: NA; j_call: TRBJ2-1; clone_size: NA; v_call: TRBV7-6; cdr3_aa: CASSLQGPYNEQFF; cdr3_nt: TGTGCCAGCAGCTTACAGGGCCCTTACAATGAGCAGTTCTTC
d_call: NA; j_call: TRBJ2-1; clone_size: NA; v_call: TRBV5-1; cdr3_aa: CASRDRTSYNEQFF; cdr3_nt: TGCGCCAGCCGAGACAGGACGAGTTACAATGAGCAGTTCTTC
d_call: TRBD1; j_call: TRBJ2-1; clone_size: NA; v_call: TRBV7-8; cdr3_aa: CASSFIETGTDSNEQFF; cdr3_nt: TGTGCCAGCAGCTTCATAGAAACCGGGACAGACTCCAATGAGCAGTTCTTC
d_call: TRBD2; j_call: TRBJ2-1; clone_size: NA; v_call: TRBV4-2; cdr3_aa: CASSQETSGRGNEQFF; cdr3_nt: TGTGCCAGCAGCCAAGAGACTAGCGGGAGGGGCAATGAGCAGTTCTTC
d_call: NA; j_call: TRBJ1-2; clone_size: once; v_call: TRBV28; cdr3_aa: CASSSSEANYGYTF; cdr3_nt: TGTGCCAGCAGTTCGTCAGAAGCTAACTATGGCTACACCTTC
d_call: TRBD1; j_call: TRBJ1-1; clone_size: NA; v_call: TRBV6-5; cdr3_aa: CASSSDRGRTEAFF; cdr3_nt: TGTGCCAGCAGCTCCGACAGGGGCAGGACTGAAGCTTTCTTT
d_call: NA; j_call: TRBJ1-1; clone_size: NA; v_call: TRBV29-1; cdr3_aa: CSAPHSGSAAFF; cdr3_nt: TGCAGCGCTCCTCACTCGGGGTCGGCGGCTTTCTTT
d_call: NA; j_call: TRBJ1-1; clone_size: NA; v_call: TRBV19; cdr3_aa: CASSDRDMNTEAFF; cdr3_nt: TGTGCCAGTAGCGACAGAGACATGAACACTGAAGCTTTCTTT
d_call: NA; j_call: TRBJ2-1; clone_size: NA; v_call: TRBV5-1; cdr3_aa: CASSLVPGGHNEQFF; cdr3_nt: TGCGCCAGCAGCTTGGTGCCCGGGGGACACAATGAGCAGTTCTTC
d_call: TRBD2; j_call: TRBJ2-2; clone_size: NA; v_call: TRBV11-2; cdr3_aa: CASSLPGLTGELFF; cdr3_nt: TGTGCCAGCAGCTTACCGGGACTAACCGGGGAGCTGTTTTTT
d_call: NA; j_call: TRBJ1-5; clone_size: NA; v_call: TRBV2; cdr3_aa: CASRADSSNQPQHF; cdr3_nt: TGTGCCAGCAGGGCGGACAGTAGCAATCAGCCCCAGCATTTT
d_call: NA; j_call: TRBJ2-7; clone_size: NA; v_call: TRBV19; cdr3_aa: CASSRDTPYEQYF; cdr3_nt: TGTGCCAGTAGTAGGGACACACCCTACGAGCAGTACTTC
d_call: NA; j_call: TRBJ2-3; clone_size: NA; v_call: TRBV2; cdr3_aa: CASRPLSTGTQYF; cdr3_nt: TGTGCCAGCAGGCCTCTTAGCACGGGTACGCAGTATTTT